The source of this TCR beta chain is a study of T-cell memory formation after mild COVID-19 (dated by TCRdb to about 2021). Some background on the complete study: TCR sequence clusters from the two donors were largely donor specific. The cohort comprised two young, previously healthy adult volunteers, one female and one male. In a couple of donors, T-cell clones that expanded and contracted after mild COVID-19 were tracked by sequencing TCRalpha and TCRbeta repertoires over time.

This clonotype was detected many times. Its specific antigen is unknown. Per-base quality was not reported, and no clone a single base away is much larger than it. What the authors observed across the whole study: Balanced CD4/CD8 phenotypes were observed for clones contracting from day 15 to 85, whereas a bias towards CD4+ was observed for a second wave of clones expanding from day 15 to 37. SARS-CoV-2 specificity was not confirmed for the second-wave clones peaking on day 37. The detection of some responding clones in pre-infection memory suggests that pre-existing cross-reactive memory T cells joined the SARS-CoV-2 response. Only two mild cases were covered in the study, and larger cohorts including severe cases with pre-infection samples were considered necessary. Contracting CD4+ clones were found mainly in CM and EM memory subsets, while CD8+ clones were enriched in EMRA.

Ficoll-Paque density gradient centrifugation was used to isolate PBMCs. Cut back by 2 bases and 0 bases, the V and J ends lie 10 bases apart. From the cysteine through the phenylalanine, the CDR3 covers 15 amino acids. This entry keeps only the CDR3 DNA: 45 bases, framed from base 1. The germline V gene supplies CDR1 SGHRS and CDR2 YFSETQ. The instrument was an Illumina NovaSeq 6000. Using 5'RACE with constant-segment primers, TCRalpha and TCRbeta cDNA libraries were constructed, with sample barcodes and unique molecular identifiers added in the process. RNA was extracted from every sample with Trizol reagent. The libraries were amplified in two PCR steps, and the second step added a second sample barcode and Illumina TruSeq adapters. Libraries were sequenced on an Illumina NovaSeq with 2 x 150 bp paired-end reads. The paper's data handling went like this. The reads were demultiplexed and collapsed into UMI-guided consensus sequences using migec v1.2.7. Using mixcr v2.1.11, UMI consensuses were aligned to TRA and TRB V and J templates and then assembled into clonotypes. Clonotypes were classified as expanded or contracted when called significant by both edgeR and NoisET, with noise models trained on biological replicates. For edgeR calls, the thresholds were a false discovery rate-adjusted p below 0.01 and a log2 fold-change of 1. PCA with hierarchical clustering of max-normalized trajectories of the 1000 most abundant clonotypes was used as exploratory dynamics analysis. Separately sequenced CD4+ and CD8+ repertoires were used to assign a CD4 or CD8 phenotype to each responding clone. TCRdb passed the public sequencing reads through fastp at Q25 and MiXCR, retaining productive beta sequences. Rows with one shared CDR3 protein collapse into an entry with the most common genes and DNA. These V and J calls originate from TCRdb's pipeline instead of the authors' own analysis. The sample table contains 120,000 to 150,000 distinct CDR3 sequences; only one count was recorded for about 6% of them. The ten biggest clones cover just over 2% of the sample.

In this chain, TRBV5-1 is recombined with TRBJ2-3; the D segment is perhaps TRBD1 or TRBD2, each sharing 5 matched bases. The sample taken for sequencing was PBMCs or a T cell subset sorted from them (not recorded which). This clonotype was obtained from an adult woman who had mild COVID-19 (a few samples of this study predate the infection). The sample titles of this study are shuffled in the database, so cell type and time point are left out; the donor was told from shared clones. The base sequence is TGCGCCAGCAGCTTAACCGGGGCCAGCACAGATACGCAGTATTTT. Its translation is CASSLTGASTDTQYF. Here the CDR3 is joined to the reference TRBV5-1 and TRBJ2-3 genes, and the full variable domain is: KAGVTQTPRYLIKTRGQQVTLSCSPISGHRSVSWYQQTPGQGLQFLFEYFSETQRNKGNFPGRFSGRQFSNSRSEMNVSTLELGDSALYLCASSLTGASTDTQYFGPGTRLTVL.